Listed below are T cell receptor beta chains from one sample, sequenced in a study of human T cells and chemical hapten exposure. TCRdb reanalysed the RACE reads using MiXCR and keeps one entry per CDR3 protein. The repertoire holds about 34,000 distinct CDR3 sequences, with approximately 5.5% as singletons. The sample was whole blood. Source of these receptors: a human donor in good health. Some clones in this sample may be carry-over from other donors' samples. CDR3s include the opening cysteine and the closing phenylalanine or tryptophan. The D gene is left open where the match is weak. Size values are once, few and many counts, or a class for expanded clones, and some rows have none.

v_call: TRBV2
j_call: TRBJ2-7
d_call: TRBD1
clone_size: many
cdr3_aa: CASSYVQGAGEQYF
cdr3_nt: TGTGCCAGCAGCTACGTCCAGGGGGCTGGCGAGCAGTACTTC

v_call: TRBV6-2/TRBV6-3
j_call: TRBJ2-3
d_call: TRBD2
clone_size: many
cdr3_aa: CASSPLAETSTDTQYF
cdr3_nt: TGTGCCAGCAGTCCCCTAGCGGAGACTAGCACAGATACGCAGTATTTT

v_call: TRBV6-6
j_call: TRBJ1-1
d_call: .
clone_size: few
cdr3_aa: CASSQQNTEAFF
cdr3_nt: TGTGCCAGCAGTCAACAGAACACTGAAGCTTTCTTT

v_call: TRBV12-3/TRBV12-4
j_call: TRBJ1-2
d_call: .
clone_size: few
cdr3_aa: CASSLGRYYGYTF
cdr3_nt: TGTGCCAGCAGTTTAGGACGGTACTATGGCTACACCTTC

v_call: TRBV7-2
j_call: TRBJ2-1
d_call: TRBD2
clone_size: .
cdr3_aa: CASSFGLAKKSSYNEQFF
cdr3_nt: TGTGCCAGCAGCTTTGGACTAGCGAAAAAATCTTCCTACAATGAGCAGTTCTTC

v_call: TRBV11-2
j_call: TRBJ2-5
d_call: TRBD1
clone_size: many
cdr3_aa: CASTHSQGGHEETQYF
cdr3_nt: TGTGCCAGCACCCACTCACAAGGGGGCCACGAGGAGACCCAGTACTTC

v_call: TRBV2
j_call: TRBJ2-3
d_call: .
clone_size: medium-sized
cdr3_aa: CASSENTDTQYF
cdr3_nt: TGTGCCAGCAGCGAAAACACAGATACGCAGTATTTT

v_call: TRBV12-3/TRBV12-4
j_call: TRBJ1-5
d_call: .
clone_size: many
cdr3_aa: CASSFQGDNQPQHF
cdr3_nt: TGTGCCAGCAGTTTTCAGGGCGACAATCAGCCCCAGCATTTT

v_call: TRBV5-1
j_call: TRBJ1-2
d_call: .
clone_size: .
cdr3_aa: CASSLGTVNGYTF
cdr3_nt: TGCGCCAGCAGCTTGGGGACTGTGAATGGCTACACCTTC

v_call: TRBV6-5
j_call: TRBJ2-1
d_call: TRBD2
clone_size: medium-sized
cdr3_aa: CASSQMAGGYNEQFF
cdr3_nt: TGTGCCAGCAGTCAGATGGCGGGGGGGTACAATGAGCAGTTCTTC

v_call: TRBV13
j_call: TRBJ2-5
d_call: .
clone_size: many
cdr3_aa: CASSSPTTTSETQYF
cdr3_nt: TGTGCCAGCAGCTCCCCTACGACTACCTCAGAGACCCAGTACTTC

v_call: TRBV4-1
j_call: TRBJ2-5
d_call: TRBD1
clone_size: many
cdr3_aa: CASSQDFSGVVTGGGPRQETQYF
cdr3_nt: TGCGCCAGCAGCCAAGATTTTTCGGGTGTCGTGACAGGGGGAGGCCCGCGTCAAGAGACCCAGTACTTC

v_call: TRBV27
j_call: TRBJ2-1
d_call: .
clone_size: .
cdr3_aa: CASSPRQGWDEQFF
cdr3_nt: TGTGCCAGCAGTCCCCGTCAGGGGTGGGATGAGCAGTTCTTC

v_call: TRBV3-1
j_call: TRBJ2-5
d_call: TRBD2
clone_size: many
cdr3_aa: CASSHEGRAQYF
cdr3_nt: TGTGCCAGCAGCCATGAGGGGAGGGCCCAGTACTTC

v_call: TRBV12-3/TRBV12-4
j_call: TRBJ1-4
d_call: TRBD1
clone_size: many
cdr3_aa: CASNDRATEKLFF
cdr3_nt: TGTGCCAGCAACGACAGGGCCACCGAAAAACTGTTTTTT

v_call: TRBV18
j_call: TRBJ1-2
d_call: .
clone_size: .
cdr3_aa: CASSPLLLNSGYDRGYTF
cdr3_nt: TGTGCCAGCTCACCACTTCTCCTTAACTCAGGTTACGATCGTGGCTACACCTTC

v_call: TRBV6-6
j_call: TRBJ1-6
d_call: TRBD1
clone_size: many
cdr3_aa: CASRRTGTGIISYNSPLHF
cdr3_nt: TGTGCCAGCAGACGAACCGGGACAGGGATAATTTCCTATAATTCACCCCTCCACTTT

v_call: TRBV4-3
j_call: TRBJ1-2
d_call: .
clone_size: few
cdr3_aa: CASSQTPQGVYYGYTF
cdr3_nt: TGCGCCAGCAGCCAAACGCCGCAGGGCGTGTACTATGGCTACACCTTC

v_call: TRBV20-1
j_call: TRBJ2-5
d_call: .
clone_size: .
cdr3_aa: CSARTVQETQYF
cdr3_nt: TGCAGTGCGAGGACAGTCCAAGAGACCCAGTACTTC

v_call: TRBV9
j_call: TRBJ2-7
d_call: TRBD2
clone_size: many
cdr3_aa: CASSLTSGSEQYF
cdr3_nt: TGTGCCAGCAGCTTGACTAGCGGGAGCGAGCAGTACTTC

v_call: TRBV6-1
j_call: TRBJ2-1
d_call: TRBD2
clone_size: many
cdr3_aa: CASSGRLLAGYHNEQFF
cdr3_nt: TGTGCCAGCAGTGGGAGACTACTAGCGGGGTACCACAATGAGCAGTTCTTC

v_call: TRBV13
j_call: TRBJ2-7
d_call: TRBD2
clone_size: many
cdr3_aa: CASSSMTSGFSYEQYF
cdr3_nt: TGTGCCAGCAGCTCTATGACTAGCGGGTTCTCCTACGAGCAGTACTTC

v_call: TRBV14
j_call: TRBJ1-2
d_call: .
clone_size: many
cdr3_aa: CASSQAGARVIGYTF
cdr3_nt: TGTGCCAGCAGCCAAGCGGGGGCTAGAGTGATTGGCTACACCTTC

v_call: TRBV6-5
j_call: TRBJ1-5
d_call: .
clone_size: many
cdr3_aa: CASSSQGWHQPQHF
cdr3_nt: TGTGCCAGCAGTTCCCAGGGTTGGCATCAGCCCCAGCATTTT

v_call: TRBV4-1
j_call: TRBJ2-3
d_call: .
clone_size: many
cdr3_aa: CASSQAHSPRDTQYF
cdr3_nt: TGCGCCAGCAGCCAAGCCCACTCCCCCAGGGATACGCAGTATTTT

v_call: TRBV4-3
j_call: TRBJ1-6
d_call: .
clone_size: many
cdr3_aa: CASSHEAGFQNSPLHF
cdr3_nt: TGCGCCAGCAGCCATGAGGCCGGGTTCCAAAATTCACCCCTCCACTTT

v_call: TRBV4-3
j_call: TRBJ1-4
d_call: .
clone_size: .
cdr3_aa: CASSQVEGESNEKLFF
cdr3_nt: TGCGCCAGCAGCCAAGTCGAGGGCGAGAGTAATGAAAAACTGTTTTTT

v_call: TRBV12-3/TRBV12-4
j_call: TRBJ1-3
d_call: .
clone_size: .
cdr3_aa: CASSPDQGRGNTIYF
cdr3_nt: TGTGCCAGCAGTCCAGATCAGGGTAGAGGAAACACCATATATTTT

v_call: TRBV12-3/TRBV12-4
j_call: TRBJ2-1
d_call: .
clone_size: many
cdr3_aa: CASSLGAGMNEQFF
cdr3_nt: TGTGCCAGCAGTCTCGGGGCAGGGATGAATGAGCAGTTCTTC

v_call: TRBV6-2/TRBV6-3
j_call: TRBJ1-1
d_call: .
clone_size: .
cdr3_aa: CASTPPSLNTEAFF
cdr3_nt: TGTGCCAGCACCCCCCCCAGCTTGAACACTGAAGCTTTCTTT

v_call: TRBV9
j_call: TRBJ1-1
d_call: .
clone_size: many
cdr3_aa: CASSVDGLGEAFF
cdr3_nt: TGTGCCAGCAGCGTGGACGGTCTCGGAGAAGCTTTCTTT

v_call: TRBV12-3/TRBV12-4
j_call: TRBJ2-3
d_call: .
clone_size: many
cdr3_aa: CASSSGDTQYF
cdr3_nt: TGTGCCAGCAGCTCGGGGGATACGCAGTATTTT

v_call: TRBV5-1
j_call: TRBJ1-1
d_call: .
clone_size: .
cdr3_aa: CASSPMAGARTEAFF
cdr3_nt: TGCGCCAGCAGCCCAATGGCGGGGGCGAGGACTGAAGCTTTCTTT

v_call: TRBV7-2
j_call: TRBJ2-3
d_call: .
clone_size: many
cdr3_aa: CASSLGRDRLTDTQYF
cdr3_nt: TGTGCCAGCAGCTTAGGCCGGGATCGCCTCACAGATACGCAGTATTTT

v_call: TRBV6-6
j_call: TRBJ2-5
d_call: .
clone_size: .
cdr3_aa: CASSYWVGRKETQYF
cdr3_nt: TGTGCCAGCAGTTATTGGGTCGGAAGGAAAGAGACCCAGTACTTC

v_call: TRBV20-1
j_call: TRBJ1-1
d_call: .
clone_size: .
cdr3_aa: CSAGKQGGETEAFF
cdr3_nt: TGCAGTGCTGGAAAACAGGGCGGCGAGACTGAAGCTTTCTTT

v_call: TRBV2
j_call: TRBJ2-3
d_call: .
clone_size: .
cdr3_aa: CASSEAGPDTQYF
cdr3_nt: TGTGCCAGCAGTGAAGCGGGGCCAGATACGCAGTATTTT

v_call: TRBV6-2/TRBV6-3
j_call: TRBJ1-5
d_call: .
clone_size: many
cdr3_aa: CASSYSVYRGIAQPQHF
cdr3_nt: TGTGCCAGCAGTTACTCGGTCTATAGAGGGATTGCTCAGCCCCAGCATTTT

v_call: TRBV6-5
j_call: TRBJ2-3
d_call: .
clone_size: many
cdr3_aa: CASSYGGGSTDTQYF
cdr3_nt: TGTGCCAGCAGTTACGGTGGTGGAAGCACAGATACGCAGTATTTT

v_call: TRBV12-3/TRBV12-4
j_call: TRBJ1-5
d_call: .
clone_size: many
cdr3_aa: CASIVGTSNQPQHF
cdr3_nt: TGTGCCAGCATCGTCGGGACAAGCAATCAGCCCCAGCATTTT

v_call: TRBV2
j_call: TRBJ1-1
d_call: .
clone_size: .
cdr3_aa: CASSVREGPSEAFF
cdr3_nt: TGTGCCAGCAGTGTAAGGGAGGGGCCCTCCGAAGCTTTCTTT

v_call: TRBV9
j_call: TRBJ2-7
d_call: TRBD1
clone_size: few
cdr3_aa: CASSIGTGVGSYEQYF
cdr3_nt: TGTGCCAGCAGCATCGGGACAGGGGTTGGGTCCTACGAGCAGTACTTC

v_call: TRBV6-5
j_call: TRBJ1-6
d_call: .
clone_size: many
cdr3_aa: CASSIGGPNSPLHF
cdr3_nt: TGTGCCAGCAGTATAGGGGGACCTAATTCACCCCTCCACTTT

v_call: TRBV6-5
j_call: TRBJ1-1
d_call: .
clone_size: many
cdr3_aa: CASSTVNTEAFF
cdr3_nt: TGTGCCAGCAGCACAGTGAACACTGAAGCTTTCTTT

v_call: TRBV5-1
j_call: TRBJ2-3
d_call: .
clone_size: many
cdr3_aa: CASSSTGQADTQYF
cdr3_nt: TGCGCCAGCAGCTCTACTGGACAAGCAGATACGCAGTATTTT

v_call: TRBV27
j_call: TRBJ2-3
d_call: .
clone_size: many
cdr3_aa: CASSSSSLGDTQYF
cdr3_nt: TGTGCCAGCAGTTCCTCATCGCTCGGAGATACGCAGTATTTT

v_call: TRBV29-1
j_call: TRBJ2-5
d_call: TRBD2
clone_size: many
cdr3_aa: CSVDSGGAETQYF
cdr3_nt: TGCAGCGTTGACTCCGGGGGGGCGGAGACCCAGTACTTC

v_call: TRBV20-1
j_call: TRBJ2-1
d_call: TRBD2
clone_size: few
cdr3_aa: CSAPALLAGSYNEQFF
cdr3_nt: TGCAGTGCTCCCGCCCTGCTAGCGGGATCCTACAATGAGCAGTTCTTC

v_call: TRBV25-1
j_call: TRBJ2-5
d_call: .
clone_size: many
cdr3_aa: CASSEYQPVQETQYF
cdr3_nt: TGTGCCAGCAGTGAATACCAGCCAGTTCAAGAGACCCAGTACTTC

v_call: TRBV18
j_call: TRBJ2-1
d_call: TRBD2
clone_size: many
cdr3_aa: CASSPPSGIRNEQFF
cdr3_nt: TGTGCCAGCTCACCACCTAGCGGGATAAGGAATGAGCAGTTCTTC

v_call: TRBV29-1
j_call: TRBJ1-2
d_call: TRBD1
clone_size: many
cdr3_aa: CSALPGQGDGYTF
cdr3_nt: TGCAGCGCCTTACCGGGACAGGGAGATGGCTACACCTTC

v_call: TRBV12-3/TRBV12-4
j_call: TRBJ1-1
d_call: .
clone_size: medium-sized
cdr3_aa: CASSQVVEAFF
cdr3_nt: TGTGCCAGCAGTCAAGTAGTAGAAGCTTTCTTT

v_call: TRBV9
j_call: TRBJ2-1
d_call: .
clone_size: many
cdr3_aa: CASSVGDYNEQFF
cdr3_nt: TGTGCCAGCAGCGTAGGGGACTACAATGAGCAGTTCTTC